This passage covers 21 T cell receptor beta chains from one sample sequenced in a study of T-cell reconstitution after alpha-beta-depleted transplantation in children. Study outcomes and limitations: Newly produced T cells mostly provided counts and TCRbeta diversity after one year, as hyperexpanded clones declined.

Unique molecular identifiers were built into the TCRbeta library. TCRdb reprocessed the PCR reads via MiXCR and lists one record per CDR3 protein. The sample has around 270,000 distinct CDR3 sequences, 7.5% to 9% seen once. These receptors' targets are unknown. Sequenced material: peripheral blood, taken 360 days after TCRalphabeta/CD19-depleted stem cell transplant. The receptors shown here come from a female patient younger than 10 who had a stem cell transplant for Fanconi anemia, so the T cells may come from the graft donor.

V usage is TRBV4-1 and J usage is TRBJ2-3; 9 bases align to TRBD2. V lost 1 base, J lost 3 bases, and 5 bases stayed unmatched. Germline CDR1 MGHRA, CDR2 YSYEKL. The CDR3 runs to 16 residues. The CDR3 loop is CASSQAGTSRTDTQYF. CDR3 nucleotides: TGCGCCAGCAGCCAAGCCGGGACTAGCAGAACAGATACGCAGTATTTT.

This clonotype was seen at least ten times. This rearrangement joins TRBV13 to TRBJ1-1, with 9 bases aligning to TRBD1. This CDR3 has 14 residues. Looked up from germline, CDR1 is PRHDT and CDR2 is FYEKMQ (reference sequence). With 1 base clipped from V and 9 bases from J, the junction kept 6 bases outside the gene matches. CDR3 region: CASSLENTGGKAFF. The CDR3 region has the DNA TGTGCCAGCAGCTTAGAAAATACAGGGGGCAAAGCTTTCTTT.

The chain employs TRBV5-1 and TRBJ2-5; 7 bases are a match to TRBD1. The trim removed 3 bases at V and 5 bases at J, leaving 7 bases unmatched. The CDR3 is made up of 14 amino acids. CDR1 SGHRS and CDR2 YFSETQ come from the germline V gene. The CDR3 here is CASSSGQVDETQYF. CDR3 nucleotides: TGCGCCAGCAGCTCCGGACAGGTGGATGAGACCCAGTACTTC.

This clonotype appeared many times. This chain links TRBV20-1 with TRBJ2-7; 8 positions match TRBD2. The CDR3 runs to 16 residues. Germline values: CDR1 DFQATT, CDR2 SNEGSKA (reference sequence). Germline trimming cut 6 bases from V and 2 bases from J; bases unmatched to any gene: 15. The CDR3 spells CSALFGRSGRAYEQYF. In nucleotides, the CDR3 is TGCAGTGCCCTATTCGGTCGGAGCGGGAGAGCCTACGAGCAGTACTTC.

This clonotype was seen at least ten times. The chain joins TRBV6-2 or TRBV6-3 to TRBJ2-1; the D is unclear. CDR3 length equals 11 residues. V was clipped by 4 bases and J by 9 bases, with 7 bases between them. Looked up from germline, CDR1 is MNHEY and CDR2 is SVGEGT. CDR3 residues: CASSWIGEQFF. The CDR3 DNA is TGTGCCAGCAGTTGGATTGGTGAGCAGTTCTTC.

This clonotype has just a few counts. Here the CDR3 DNA reads TGTGCCAGCAGCTCTGCCCAGGTCACCGGGGAGCTGTTTTTT. This codes for CASSSAQVTGELFF. The chain links TRBV5-5 to TRBJ2-2; no reliable D call. The CDR3 covers 14 residues. V was cut by 3 bases and J by 4 bases, with 10 bases left in between. The germline CDR1 and CDR2 sequences are SGHKS and YYEKEE (reference sequence).

Many counts were recorded for this clonotype. The chain uses TRBV6-1 and TRBJ1-4; D unresolved. Germline CDR1 reads MNHNS; CDR2 reads SASEGT. The CDR3 has 10 residues. V lost 6 bases and J lost 6, with 2 bases in between. CDR3 region: CASRDEKLFF. CDR3 coding DNA: TGTGCCAGCAGGGATGAAAAACTGTTTTTT.

This clonotype was found many times. This chain links TRBV27 with TRBJ2-1, with TRBD1 matching 8 bases. Per the germline V gene, CDR1 is MNHEY and CDR2 is SMNVEV (reference sequence). CDR3 length: 12 amino acids. The V gene end was trimmed by 7 bases and the J gene end by 8 bases; junction bases not matched to a gene: 4. The CDR3 protein is CASTSGGHEQFF. In nucleotides, the CDR3 is TGTGCCAGCACGTCAGGGGGCCATGAGCAGTTCTTC.

This clonotype was observed many times. The chain is built from TRBV9 and TRBJ2-7; D not resolved. The germline V gene has CDR1 SGDLS and CDR2 YYNGEE. V was shortened by 0 bases and J by 2 bases, with 9 bases between the two germline ends. The CDR3 has 14 residues. The CDR3 DNA follows: TGTGCCAGCAGCGTAGGTGCCGGAACCTACGAGCAGTACTTC. As protein: CASSVGAGTYEQYF. The whole variable domain, remainder taken from reference TRBV9 and TRBJ2-7, is DSGVTQTPKHLITATGQRVTLRCSPRSGDLSVYWYQQSLDQGLQFLIQYYNGEERAKGNILERFSAQQFPDLHSELNLSSLELGDSALYFCASSVGAGTYEQYFGPGTRLTVT.

This clonotype showed up many times. V is TRBV5-1 and J is TRBJ2-6, with D possibly being TRBD1 (5 bases). Germline V gene lookup returns CDR1 SGHRS and CDR2 YFSETQ. V lost 2 bases to trimming and J lost 2 bases, with 8 bases between them. CDR3 size: 15 residues. The CDR3 loop is CASSLMTAGANVLTF. The CDR3, as DNA: TGCGCCAGCAGCTTAATGACAGCTGGGGCCAACGTCCTGACTTTC.

This rearrangement joins TRBV20-1 to TRBJ1-6; D perhaps matches TRBD1 (6 bases). Germline-derived CDR1 and CDR2 are DFQATT and SNEGSKA (reference sequence). This CDR3 comprises 13 residues. V was cut by 1 base and J by 7 bases, with 8 bases left in between. CDR3 sequence (DNA): TGCAGTGCTAGAGTAGGGGGGAATTCACCCCTCCACTTT. Translation: CSARVGGNSPLHF.

This clonotype was seen repeatedly, ten times or more. The gene calls are TRBV5-1 and TRBJ2-5; 7 bases are a match to TRBD2. Germline-derived CDR1 and CDR2 are SGHRS and YFSETQ. The CDR3 totals 15 residues. J was trimmed by 0 bases and V by 0 bases; bases with no gene match: 2. CDR3 in DNA: TGCGCCAGCAGCTTGGGTCTAGCGGACCAAGAGACCCAGTACTTC. Protein: CASSLGLADQETQYF.

This clonotype was observed at least ten times. The CDR3 loop reads CASSQQVETGELFF. The CDR3 region has the DNA TGTGCCAGCAGCCAACAGGTAGAGACCGGGGAGCTGTTTTTT. The chain joins TRBV3-1 to TRBJ2-2; no clear D gene. Trimming pared 2 bases from V and 5 bases from J, leaving 9 bases between. This CDR3 has 14 amino acids. Germline lookup yields CDR1 LGHDT and CDR2 YNNKEL (reference sequence).

The rearrangement joins TRBV6-1 to TRBJ2-5, with TRBD2 matching over 15 bases. The CDR3 totals 15 residues. Per germline, CDR1 MNHNS and CDR2 SASEGT. V shed 7 bases and J 5 bases; nucleotides not matched to a gene: 5. The CDR3 spells CASIRTSGGAETQYF. CDR3 DNA: TGTGCCAGCATCAGGACTAGCGGGGGGGCGGAGACCCAGTACTTC.

The chain links TRBV4-3 to TRBJ1-2, with D perhaps TRBD1 (6 bases). The CDR3 is 18 residues long. With 0 bases removed from V and 3 bases from J, the gap between germline ends came to 20 bases. Germline CDR1 is LGHNA and CDR2 is YSLEER. CDR3 nucleotides: TGCGCCAGCAGCCAAGACCTTACAGGGAGAGATTATCACTATGGCTACACCTTC. It is translated as CASSQDLTGRDYHYGYTF.

This clonotype occurred many times. This clone may be a read error of a much larger clone one base away. This sequence joins TRBV28 and TRBJ1-1; D is perhaps TRBD1 (6 bases). The CDR3 is 13 residues long. Trimming left V 6 bases short and J 1 base short, with 9 bases between. Germline values: CDR1 MDHEN, CDR2 SYDVKM. The CDR3 sequence: CASRPTGNTEAFF. CDR3 sequence (DNA): TGTGCCAGCAGGCCGACAGGGAACACTGAAGCTTTCTTT.

The chain recombines TRBV6-1 with TRBJ2-1, with a tentative D call TRBD1 (5 bases). The CDR3 covers 15 residues. Germline V gene sequence: CDR1 MNHNS, CDR2 SASEGT. The V gene lost 5 bases and the J gene lost 2 bases, with 13 bases spanning the gap. The CDR3: CASSPQDLTYNEQFF. In nucleotides, the CDR3 is TGTGCCAGCAGTCCACAGGACCTCACCTACAATGAGCAGTTCTTC.

The chain's CDR3 is CASSPRSQLAGGPVKETQYF. The CDR3 bases are TGTGCCAGCAGTCCTCGCTCCCAACTAGCGGGAGGGCCGGTGAAAGAGACCCAGTACTTC. The rearrangement joins TRBV12-3 or TRBV12-4 to TRBJ2-5; 13 bases map to TRBD2. The CDR3 has 20 amino acids. V dropped 5 bases and J dropped 3; count of bases not matched to a gene: 18.

The table lists this clonotype with many counts. The V and J genes are TRBV6-5 and TRBJ1-5; no definite D call. The V gene lost 2 bases and the J gene lost 6 bases, with 14 bases spanning the gap. The CDR3 sequence is 15 residues long. Germline CDR1 and CDR2: MNHEY and SVGAGI. CDR3 coding DNA: TGTGCCAGCAGTTACATTCTAATCCCGGGTCAGCCCCAGCATTTT. This encodes CASSYILIPGQPQHF.

A few counts support this clonotype. The chain carries TRBV5-1 and TRBJ1-2; 8 nucleotides line up with TRBD1. With V trimmed by 0 bases and J by 6 bases, 10 bases remained unmatched. Looked up from germline, CDR1 is SGHRS and CDR2 is YFSETQ. The CDR3 runs to 16 residues. In DNA form, the CDR3 reads TGCGCCAGCAGCTTGGCCTTGGCCAGGGGGCACGATGGCTACACCTTC. Protein product: CASSLALARGHDGYTF.

This clonotype was counted many times. This chain connects TRBV4-3 to TRBJ1-3, with D possibly matching TRBD1 (5 bases). The CDR3 loop spans 15 amino acids. V was clipped by 2 bases and J by 6 bases, with 14 bases between them. The germline CDR1 and CDR2 sequences are LGHNA and YSLEER. The CDR3 spells CASSQSSDTSNTIYF. The CDR3 DNA follows: TGCGCCAGCAGCCAATCCTCGGACACCTCAAACACCATATATTTT.